This paragraph covers one T cell receptor (beta chain) sequence. The antigen it recognizes is unknown. No much larger clone is present one base from it, and per-base qualities are unavailable. These data are taken from a study of cytomegalovirus exposure and HLA in healthy donors (dated by TCRdb to about 2017). With regard to the full study: According to an earlier analysis of several hundred of the donors, about 190 million T cells yielded 117 million unique TCR beta sequences and about 300 Gb of sequence data. An early release that covered roughly 600 HLA-typed donors contained about 300 gigabases of sequencing data and tens of millions of unique TCR sequences. Of the roughly 400 genotyped donors, over 70% fell in the genetic ancestry cluster associated with self-reported Caucasian donors. The aim of the study was to test whether cataloging public T cell receptors could identify signatures of past pathogen exposure. Using immunosequencing, the study profiled T cell repertoires from fewer than 850 subjects and related those repertoires to cytomegalovirus serostatus. In addition to the first cohort of approximately 650 subjects, a separate validation cohort of 120 different subjects was used. The study combined high-throughput TCR immunosequencing, statistical association of individual TCRs with disease status, and machine learning to predict cytomegalovirus infection status. A later analysis re-analyzed previously published TCR beta repertoires from 660 or so donors and added high-resolution HLA genotyping to study TCR occurrence patterns. The later analysis used no new phenotypic data to find candidate immune exposures, relying instead on TCR beta sequences and their occurrence across donors. An earlier analysis of about 620 of the donors applied high-throughput TCR beta sequencing to assess whether each TCR beta V gene segment acted as functional or pseudogenic. Alongside the repertoire data, information on donor age, sex, ethnicity and CMV serostatus was compiled. A later genetic analysis used genome-wide SNP genotypes for about 60% of the 666 donors, treating that subset as a discovery cohort. All discovery cohort repertoires had been generated using a single sequencing platform. Class I and class II HLA loci were covered by the typing at four-digit resolution. Typing coverage differed by locus: A, B, C, DRB1 and DQB1 were typed in about 620-640 donors, DQA1 in about 510, DPA1 in 600 to 610, and DPB1 in 450 to 490. Four or five DR-DQ haplotypes were handled as single units for association and clustering, since linkage in the cohort was strong. Among some 400 genotyped donors of the cohort, an average of around 240,000 unique TCR beta nucleotide sequences were sequenced per donor, roughly 18% of them non-productive.

The cohort comprised approximately 700 healthy bone marrow donors. All cohort members were sampled while nominally healthy, although unrecorded immune exposures were likely present. The donor was CMV seropositive and was included in the group of approximately 300 seropositive cohort members. A peripheral blood sample was collected from each donor, and TCR beta sequencing was performed on peripheral blood mononuclear cells. Genomic DNA was extracted from the blood cell samples with the Qiagen DNeasy Blood Extraction Kit. Broader findings and caveats from the paper: Broadly in line with IMGT annotations, most TCR beta V segments showed up in productive rearrangements about 87% or about 30% of the time in an earlier analysis of approximately 600 of the donors. Only TCR beta chains were sequenced in this cohort, and the absence of alpha or paired-chain data limited detectable features. Linkage disequilibrium might explain the correlated functional status among segregating V segments, but an unknown experimental factor could not be ruled out. Presence/absence analyses assumed roughly uniform sequencing depth across donors, an assumption that may not hold. A further reported finding was that TCR beta sequences accurately predicted the HLA-A and HLA-B alleles for most subjects in the first cohort. Because some donors lacked HLA typing at each locus, the association tests relied only on the typed subset. The sequencing pipeline was judged likely to have produced a cluster of highly shared sequence variants as a technical artifact. The classifier was reported to diagnose cytomegalovirus status with high specificity and sensitivity in both the original cohort and the validation cohort. A later analysis associated 15,000 to 20,000 TCR beta sequences with specific HLA alleles at a false discovery rate of 0.05. The study gave a list of about 160 TCR beta chains associated with cytomegalovirus. A later analysis found that TCR association rates varied across HLA loci, with DRB1 alleles showing the most associated TCRs and HLA-C alleles the fewest. A later analysis found that HLA-associated TCR beta chains were more clonally expanded and had lower generation probabilities than equally common non-associated chains. The only immune exposure information available for the cohort was CMV serostatus. In a later analysis, most CMV-associated TCR beta chains were found to appear HLA-restricted, with HLA associations seemingly driven largely by CMV exposure. Most TCR sequences were seen in very few donors, while some public TCRs were found in many individuals. According to the authors, the approach could potentially be generalized to other disease states and immunological phenotypes. Three of the identified cytomegalovirus-associated TCR beta chains were confirmed in vitro to be specific for cytomegalovirus antigens. V-gene and J-gene trimming of TCR beta chains was associated with a missense DCLRE1C variant in a later genetic analysis, and the association was replicated in an independent cohort. Compared with the 666-donor mean, donors in an Asian-associated ancestry cluster had fewer N-insertions in productive TCRs, according to a later genetic analysis. In a later analysis, several top co-occurrence clusters were reported to appear linked to parvovirus B19, influenza, CMV and Epstein-Barr virus. When HLA alleles, especially DR and DQ, strongly co-occurred, TCR associations were difficult to assign to individual alleles. Over 15 rarely observed V segments, including chromosome 9 orphons, were excluded from the earlier analysis of several hundred of the donors because counts were too low.

Receptor libraries were prepared by the immunoSEQ multiplex PCR assay. For the multiplex PCR, a mixture combining 60 forward primers for TCR Vbeta segments and 13 reverse primers for TCR Jbeta segments was used. Amplification of the CDR3 region of rearranged TCR beta genes was performed with a multiplex PCR assay on genomic DNA. On the Illumina HiSeq System, the amplified TCR beta libraries were sequenced as 87-base-pair reads. On the study's bioinformatics: A later analysis tallied some 79 million unique TCR beta chains across the 650 to 750 repertoires, and some 12 million of those chains were shared by two or more donors. To remove PCR and sequencing errors, raw reads were error-corrected and collapsed into unique sequences using a nearest-neighbor algorithm that merged closely related sequences. To assign V, D and J gene segments, CDR3 sequences were aligned to IMGT reference sequences. Each retained sequence needed at least a six-nucleotide match to both a V gene segment and a J gene segment. Rearrangements were classified as productive when the CDR3 lacked stop codons and remained in frame with V and J, and all other rearrangements were classified as non-productive. Following IMGT convention, CDR3 was defined as the stretch from the second conserved V-encoded cysteine to the conserved J-encoded phenylalanine. Sequences without an unambiguous match to a single V gene segment were excluded from the earlier analysis of 500 to 700 of the donors. An earlier analysis of approximately 590 of the donors called V segments functional above 56.7% productive rearrangements and segregating when the between-donor standard deviation exceeded 5%. To diagnose cytomegalovirus status from the catalog of TCR beta chain sequences, a statistical classification framework was built. A later analysis assigned V and J genes by comparing TCR nucleotide sequences with IMGT/GENE-DB human TR gene sequences. The TCRdist pipeline was used in a later analysis to assign CDR3 sequences and most-parsimonious VDJ recombination scenarios. In a later analysis, every TCR beta chain was defined by the combination of its CDR3 amino acid sequence and its V-gene family, and reads without a unique V-gene family were dropped. To address suspected cross-contamination and a sequencing artifact, a later analysis removed some 620 highly shared, low-generation-probability nucleotide sequences. In a later analysis, a clonal expansion index was calculated for each public chain from normalized within-repertoire ranks of inferred template counts. A later analysis computed generation probabilities with a VDJ recombination model fitted to out-of-frame rearrangements, and checked the results against IGoR. In a later analysis, hypergeometric tests were used to score TCR-TCR, TCR-HLA and TCR-CMV co-occurrence, with a repertoire-size bias correction applied to TCR pairs. A later analysis estimated false discovery rates by permuting HLA or CMV assignments 20 times. A later analysis grouped co-occurring TCRs with DBSCAN, adding TCRdist sequence similarity when clustering within HLA-allele-positive subsets. Repertoires with fewer than 30,000 or more than 120,000 public chains, plus five repertoires with anomalous nucleotide sharing, were excluded from co-occurrence clustering. TCRdb provides this immuneACCESS table in a form limited to in-frame rearrangements. Some clones are lacking; in checked studies, under half of them reflect an unresolved V gene, and why the rest are absent is not known. That table furnishes V, J and clone size, whereas the DNA furnished D and trimming. A total of 150,000 to 200,000 clones appear in this sample, 70% to 80% of them only once. Together, the top ten hold around a tenth of the sample.

This TCR came from a young man in good health and CMV-seropositive. The sequenced sample was PBMCs.

The DNA sequence is TGTGCCAGCAGCACACAAATAGAAGCTTTCTTT. Translated, this is CASSTQIEAFF. The rearranged chain carries TRBV5-5 and TRBJ1-1; the D gene cannot be resolved reliably. Looking up the germline V gene (reference sequence) yields CDR1 SGHKS and CDR2 YYEKEE. The trim is 4 bases for V and 8 bases for J, with a gap of 9 bases between the germline ends. Reading from cysteine to phenylalanine, the CDR3 counts 11 amino acids. Only the CDR3 DNA stays, 33 bases, in frame from base 1. The variable domain in full, with residues beyond the CDR3 obtained from the reference TRBV5-5 and TRBJ1-1 genes, is DAGVTQSPTHLIKTRGQQVTLRCSPISGHKSVSWYQQVLGQGPQFIFQYYEKEERGRGNFPDRFSARQFPNYSSELNVNALLLGDSALYLCASSTQIEAFFGQGTRLTVV.